The 29 T cell receptor beta chains given below trace back to one sample, sequenced in a study of blood T cell repertoires in COVID-19. The assay was immunoSEQ multiplex PCR, and TCRdb's table has in-frame clones only and misses some. The sample comprises just under 50,000 clones, roughly nine tenths of which are singletons, and 3.5% to 4% rests with the top ten. Material for sequencing was peripheral blood. The receptors derive from a human donor in a cohort sampled during active COVID-19.

The chain has TRBV9 and TRBJ1-4; 9 bases agree with TRBD1. This CDR3 is built from 16 residues. With 0 bases clipped from V and 8 bases from J, the junction kept 8 bases outside the gene matches. CDR1 and CDR2 (germline): SGDLS, YYNGEE. This CDR3 reads CASSVDFGTGREKLFF. The CDR3 region has the DNA TGTGCCAGCAGCGTAGATTTTGGGACAGGGCGCGAAAAACTGTTTTTT. The variable domain in full, with the rest retrieved from reference TRBV9 and TRBJ1-4, is DSGVTQTPKHLITATGQRVTLRCSPRSGDLSVYWYQQSLDQGLQFLIQYYNGEERAKGNILERFSAQQFPDLHSELNLSSLELGDSALYFCASSVDFGTGREKLFFGSGTQLSVL.

The CDR3 DNA reads as TGTGCCAGCAGTGAAGAGGGAGGTGTCACTGAAGCTTTCTTT. Its protein product is CASSEEGGVTEAFF. This chain connects TRBV6-1 to TRBJ1-1; D uncertain. CDR1 and CDR2 (germline): MNHNS, SASEGT. The CDR3 extends over 14 amino acids. Trimming removed 1 base from V and 4 bases from J, with 10 bases in between.

The rearrangement links TRBV7-9 to TRBJ1-1, with D hard to call. Trimming removed 3 bases at V and 1 base at J, with 12 bases between. Germline values: CDR1 SEHNR, CDR2 FQNEAQ (reference sequence). CDR3 size: 15 residues. The CDR3 coding sequence is TGTGCCAGCAGCTTGGTTGGAGGCGGGAACACTGAAGCTTTCTTT. Translating gives CASSLVGGGNTEAFF.

The rearrangement links TRBV9 to TRBJ2-6; tentatively, D is TRBD2 (5 bases). The CDR3 contains 19 residues. V dropped 0 bases and J dropped 1 base, with 17 bases sitting between them. In germline, CDR1 is SGDLS, CDR2 YYNGEE. The CDR3 is CASSVGLGRLQSGANVLTF. The CDR3 DNA is TGTGCCAGCAGCGTAGGTTTGGGCAGACTACAATCTGGGGCCAACGTCCTGACTTTC.

The V gene is TRBV7-9, the J gene TRBJ1-1; no clear D. V was trimmed by 1 base and J by 2 bases, leaving 5 bases between them. The CDR3 is made up of 13 amino acids. The germline CDR1 and CDR2 sequences are SEHNR and FQNEAQ (reference sequence). The CDR3 DNA reads as TGTGCCAGCAGCTTAGATCATAACACTGAAGCTTTCTTT. It translates to CASSLDHNTEAFF.

The rearrangement links TRBV24-1 to TRBJ2-7, with D perhaps matching TRBD1 (5 bases). Trimming took 3 bases from V and 3 from J, leaving 14 bases between them. This CDR3 contains 15 residues. Germline V gene data show CDR1 as KGHDR and CDR2 as SFDVKD. CDR3 sequence: CATSDGGYRIYEQYV. DNA of the CDR3: TGTGCCACCAGTGATGGTGGCTACAGGATCTACGAGCAGTACGTC.

This rearrangement joins TRBV6-5 to TRBJ2-7; TRBD1 matches 9 bases. Germline values: CDR1 MNHEY, CDR2 SVGAGI. The CDR3 is 14 amino acids. The trim removed 4 bases at V and 2 bases at J, leaving 3 bases unmatched. CDR3 protein: CASSSGTGTYEQYV. CDR3 sequence (DNA): TGTGCCAGCAGTTCCGGGACAGGGACCTACGAGCAGTACGTC.

The J gene is TRBJ2-7, the V gene TRBV2; 8 bases map to TRBD2. Per the germline V gene, CDR1 is SNHLY and CDR2 is FYNNEI. With V trimmed by 1 base and J by 2 bases, 1 base remained unmatched. The CDR3 sequence is 14 residues long. The CDR3 here is CASSEVRGAYEQYF. In DNA form, the CDR3 reads TGTGCCAGCAGTGAAGTGCGGGGGGCCTACGAGCAGTACTTC.

The chain recombines TRBV28 with TRBJ2-7, with 7 positions matching TRBD1. CDR1 and CDR2 (germline): MDHEN, SYDVKM. The CDR3 extends over 13 amino acids. J gave up 4 bases and V 6 bases, and 6 bases lay outside the gene matches. The CDR3 sequence: CASREQGKYEQYF. The CDR3, as DNA: TGTGCCAGCAGGGAACAGGGGAAATACGAGCAGTACTTC. Together with reference TRBV28 and TRBJ2-7, the CDR3 gives the full variable domain: DVKVTQSSRYLVKRTGEKVFLECVQDMDHENMFWYRQDPGLGLRLIYFSYDVKMKEKGDIPEGYSVSREKKERFSLILESASTNQTSMYLCASREQGKYEQYFGPGTRLTVT.

This chain links TRBV11-2 with TRBJ2-1; TRBD1 agrees at 12 bases. The CDR3 covers 15 residues. The V segment lost 2 bases and the J segment 8 bases; nucleotides outside the gene matches: 4. Germline V lookup: CDR1 SGHAT, CDR2 FQNNGV. This CDR3 is CASSLTGQGAYEQFF. In nucleotides, the CDR3 is TGTGCCAGCAGCTTAACGGGACAGGGGGCCTATGAGCAGTTCTTC.

Comment on this clone: The conserved final phenylalanine or tryptophan is absent from the CDR3, which likely points to a read error. No DNA is shown, since the ends of the CDR3 on it are uncertain; the CDR3 is the one TCRdb lists. The chain recombines TRBV5-1 with TRBJ2-7; the D call of TRBD1 is as the table states it, not checked on the DNA. The length of the CDR3 is 9 amino acids, counting both ends. The germline V gene has CDR1 SGHRS and CDR2 YFSETQ. The CDR3 here is CASNKPRVD.

The chain couples TRBV2 to TRBJ1-2; maybe TRBD1 (5 bases). Trimming removed 4 bases from V and 3 bases from J, with 12 bases in between. Germline lookup yields CDR1 SNHLY and CDR2 FYNNEI. The CDR3 is 14 residues long. In nucleotides, the CDR3 is TGTGCCAGCAGTGTTAGGGGCAGAGACTATGGCTACACCTTC. Translating it yields CASSVRGRDYGYTF.

This clone came up a few times. This chain uses TRBV7-2 with TRBJ2-2, with D possibly TRBD1 on 5 matching bases. Trimming removed 5 bases at V and 1 base at J, with 8 bases between. CDR1 and CDR2 (germline): SGHTA, FQGNSA. The CDR3 contains 14 residues. This CDR3 is CASSLTGNTGELFF. CDR3 in DNA: TGTGCCAGCAGCCTCACAGGGAACACCGGGGAGCTGTTTTTT. Complete variable domain (other parts from reference TRBV7-2 and TRBJ2-2): GAGVSQSPSNKVTEKGKDVELRCDPISGHTALYWYRQSLGQGLEFLIYFQGNSAPDKSGLPSDRFSAERTGGSVSTLTIQRTQQEDSAVYLCASSLTGNTGELFFGEGSRLTVL.

This clone appeared a single time. CDR3: CSVVMAGIYGYTF. The CDR3 DNA is TGCAGCGTTGTGATGGCAGGGATCTATGGCTACACCTTC. The chain recombines TRBV29-1 with TRBJ1-2; TRBD1 is a possible D gene (5 bases). Trimming cost V 4 bases and J 4 bases, with 13 bases left between them. CDR1 is SQVTM and CDR2 is ANQGSEA in the germline V gene. The CDR3 is 13 residues long.

The chain uses TRBV6-5 and TRBJ1-1, with 8 bases identical to TRBD1. CDR3 length: 14 amino acids. Germline CDR1 MNHEY, CDR2 SVGAGI. Losses at the gene ends were 6 bases for V and 1 base for J; bases not matched to a gene: 4. The CDR3 DNA reads as TGTGCCAGCAGCGCCGGGACAGGGAACACTGAAGCTTTCTTT. This codes for CASSAGTGNTEAFF.

This CDR3 is CASSSIDSYTGELFF. DNA for the CDR3: TGTGCCAGCAGCTCAATCGACTCCTACACCGGGGAGCTGTTTTTT. The chain carries TRBV5-5 and TRBJ2-2; D is undetermined. Germline assignment: CDR1 SGHKS and CDR2 YYEKEE (reference sequence). This CDR3 has 15 residues. With 3 bases removed from V and 3 bases from J, the gap between germline ends came to 12 bases.

The V and J genes are TRBV6-5 and TRBJ1-3; 7 bases fit TRBD1. J lost 0 bases, V lost 0 bases, and 2 bases had no gene match. CDR1 and CDR2 (germline): MNHEY, SVGAGI. This CDR3 contains 16 residues. For the CDR3, the DNA is TGTGCCAGCAGTTACTCACAGGGGAGCTCTGGAAACACCATATATTTT. This codes for CASSYSQGSSGNTIYF.

The gene calls are TRBV23-1 and TRBJ2-7, with TRBD1 matching over 8 bases. TRBV23-1 is placed among ORFs of uncertain function. This CDR3 has 16 residues. Trimming cost V 2 bases and J 11 bases; bases outside gene matches: 17. The CDR3 region has the DNA TGCGCCAGCAGTCAAGGAGGTCGGACAGGGATGGGAGAAAAGTACGTC. Translation: CASSQGGRTGMGEKYV.

The J gene is TRBJ1-2, the V gene TRBV29-1; TRBD1 aligns across 8 bases. The CDR3 is 13 amino acids. CDR1 and CDR2 (germline): SQVTM, ANQGSEA. J gave up 3 bases and V 7 bases, and 7 bases lay outside the gene matches. This chain's CDR3 is CSGGQAIDYGYTF. The DNA of the CDR3 is TGCAGCGGGGGACAGGCAATAGACTATGGCTACACCTTC.

This CDR3 is CAWSSPRAGGGGGYTF. Written as DNA, the CDR3 is TGTGCCTGGAGTTCTCCCCGGGCGGGGGGCGGCGGCGGCTACACCTTC. V and J are TRBV30 and TRBJ1-2; tentative D call: TRBD1 (6 bases). This CDR3 has 16 residues. The germline V and J ends were trimmed by 2 bases and 8 bases, with 24 bases remaining between them. CDR1 GTSNPN and CDR2 SVGIG come from the germline V gene (reference sequence).

This clone was observed a single time. The rearrangement links TRBV6-6 to TRBJ2-3, with TRBD2 matching over 9 bases. The CDR3 is 15 residues long. Germline CDR1 is MNHNY and CDR2 is SVGAGI (reference sequence). Trimming removed 0 bases from V and 6 bases from J; junction bases left unmatched: 4. DNA of the CDR3: TGTGCCAGCAGTTACTCATTAAGCGGGAGGGATACGCAGTATTTT. Translated: CASSYSLSGRDTQYF.

The CDR3 loop reads CASSDAVSGANVLTF. DNA for the CDR3: TGTGCCAGCAGTGACGCGGTCTCAGGGGCCAACGTCCTGACTTTC. The chain couples TRBV2 to TRBJ2-6; no reliable D call. V lost 3 bases and J 4 bases, leaving 10 bases between the germline ends. The CDR3 loop spans 15 amino acids. CDR1 and CDR2 from the germline V gene are SNHLY and FYNNEI.

The chain uses TRBV3-1 (or the pseudogene TRBV3-2) and TRBJ1-6; 10 positions agree with TRBD1. Losses at the gene ends were 4 bases for V and 4 bases for J; bases not matched to a gene: 4. Germline V gene lookup returns CDR1 LGHDT and CDR2 YNNKEL (reference sequence). This CDR3 has 16 amino acids. CDR3 sequence: CASSPSDRGYNSPLHF. In nucleotides, the CDR3 is TGTGCCAGCAGCCCTTCGGACAGGGGGTATAATTCACCCCTCCACTTT.

The rearrangement uses TRBV30 and TRBJ2-7, with TRBD1 matching over 10 bases. The ends lost 5 bases at V and 5 bases at J; junction bases unmatched: 6. Germline CDR1 is GTSNPN and CDR2 is SVGIG (reference sequence). The CDR3 spans 13 residues. CDR3 sequence (DNA): TGTGCCTGGGACAGGGGGCTTAAGGACGAGCAGTACTTC. Encoded protein: CAWDRGLKDEQYF.

The rearrangement links TRBV27 to TRBJ2-1; weak D call: TRBD2 (5 bases). Germline V gives CDR1 MNHEY, CDR2 SMNVEV (reference sequence). The CDR3 totals 15 residues. V shed 3 bases and J shed 2 bases, with 11 bases lying between them. The CDR3 loop is CASSFEGVPYNEQFF. The CDR3 nucleotides are TGTGCCAGCAGTTTTGAGGGAGTGCCCTACAATGAGCAGTTCTTC.

This chain joins TRBV6-5 and TRBJ2-3; TRBD2 matches 11 bases. V dropped 9 bases and J dropped 5; count of bases not matched to a gene: 10. CDR1 MNHEY and CDR2 SVGAGI come from the germline V gene. The length of the CDR3 is 15 residues. CDR3 region: CASGSSGRAVDTQYF. CDR3 coding DNA: TGTGCCAGTGGGAGTAGCGGGAGGGCGGTAGATACGCAGTATTTT.

This clone was picked up a small number of times. This specimen includes other DNA sequences encoding the same CDR3. The V call is TRBV2, the J call TRBJ2-7; TRBD2 aligns across 10 bases. The CDR3 consists of 15 residues. Germline V gives CDR1 SNHLY, CDR2 FYNNEI. V was clipped by 6 bases and J by 4 bases; unmatched bases: 9. CDR3 region: CASSALAGVDYEQYF. The CDR3 DNA is TGTGCCAGCAGCGCCCTAGCGGGAGTTGATTACGAGCAGTACTTC. Full variable domain (outside the CDR3, taken from reference TRBV2 and TRBJ2-7): EPEVTQTPSHQVTQMGQEVILRCVPISNHLYFYWYRQILGQKVEFLVSFYNNEISEKSEIFDDQFSVERPDGSNFTLKIRSTKLEDSAMYFCASSALAGVDYEQYFGPGTRLTVT.

This clone was recorded a few times. The chain combines TRBV19 with TRBJ2-4, with D unresolved. CDR1 LNHDA and CDR2 SQIVND come from the germline V gene (reference sequence). Trimming stripped 1 base from V and 5 bases from J, with 3 bases between. The CDR3 has 12 residues. CDR3 coding DNA: TGTGCCAGTAGTATAGGGCAAAACATTCAGTACTTC. Amino acids: CASSIGQNIQYF.

The rearrangement uses TRBV5-1 and TRBJ2-6, with D perhaps TRBD1 (6 bases). Germline V lookup: CDR1 SGHRS, CDR2 YFSETQ. The CDR3 length is 15 residues. V lost 4 bases and J 0 bases, leaving 8 bases between the germline ends. CDR3 DNA sequence: TGCGCCAGCAGCCGGGACAACTCTGGGGCCAACGTCCTGACTTTC. Its protein product is CASSRDNSGANVLTF.